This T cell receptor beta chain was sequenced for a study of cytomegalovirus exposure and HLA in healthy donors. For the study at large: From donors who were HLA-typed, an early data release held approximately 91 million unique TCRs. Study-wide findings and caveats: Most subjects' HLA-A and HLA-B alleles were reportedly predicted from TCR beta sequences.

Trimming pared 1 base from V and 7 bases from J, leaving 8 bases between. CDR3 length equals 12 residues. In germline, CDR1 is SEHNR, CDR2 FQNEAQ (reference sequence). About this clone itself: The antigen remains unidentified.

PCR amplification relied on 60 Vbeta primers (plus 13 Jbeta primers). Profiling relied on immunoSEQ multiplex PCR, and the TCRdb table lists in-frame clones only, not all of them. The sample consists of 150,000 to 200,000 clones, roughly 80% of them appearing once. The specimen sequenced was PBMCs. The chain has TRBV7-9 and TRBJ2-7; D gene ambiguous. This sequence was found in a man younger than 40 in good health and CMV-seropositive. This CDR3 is CASSLGIGEQYF. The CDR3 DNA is TGTGCCAGCAGCTTAGGTATCGGGGAGCAGTACTTC.